These T cell receptor beta chains were read from a single sample in a study of glioma-infiltrating T cells after dendritic cell vaccination. TCRdb's copy holds only in-frame clones and misses some; the assay was immunoSEQ multiplex PCR. Of around 100,000 clones in the sample, around four fifths are singletons; the top ten hold roughly 6.8%. The sample was blood, taken after dendritic cell vaccination. Every receptor here comes from a human donor with glioblastoma. CDR3s include the opening cysteine and the closing phenylalanine or tryptophan. The order of the fields is clone size, J gene, V gene, D gene, CDR3 DNA, CDR3 protein. D genes are given only for firm matches. Not every row has a clone size; where given, it reads once, few, many or a size class.

>NA|TRBJ2-7|TRBV5-6|NA
TGTGCCAGCAGCTTGGCCCCACCCTGGGGAGCCTCCTACGAGCAGTACTTC
CASSLAPPWGASYEQYF
>NA|TRBJ2-7|TRBV18|TRBD1
TGTGCCAGCTCACCGCGGGACAGGGGGGCGAGGGAGCAGTACTTC
CASSPRDRGAREQYF
>NA|TRBJ2-3|TRBV30|TRBD1
TGTGCCTGGAGGATTGGGACAGGGGGCGGTACGCAGTATTTT
CAWRIGTGGGTQYF
>once|TRBJ1-4|TRBV29-1|TRBD1
TGCAGCGTTGCGATAGGGGGCGCGGGAGAAAAACTGTTTTTT
CSVAIGGAGEKLFF
>NA|TRBJ1-5|TRBV6-6|NA
TGTGCCAGCGGTCCGGGCGGGGTTGGTCAGCCCCAGCATTTT
CASGPGGVGQPQHF
>once|TRBJ2-5|TRBV4-2|NA
TGTGCCAGCAGCCAGAGCTTGACAGATCAAGAGACCCAGTACTTC
CASSQSLTDQETQYF
>NA|TRBJ1-6|TRBV2|NA
TGTGCCAGCAGTGGCCGGGAGGCTTATAATTCACCCCTCCACTTT
CASSGREAYNSPLHF
>NA|TRBJ1-2|TRBV9|TRBD1
TGTGCCAGCAGCGTACTCCCAACAGGGGGCGGGTATGGCTACACCTTC
CASSVLPTGGGYGYTF
>NA|TRBJ1-4|TRBV7-9|NA
TGTGCCAGCAGCCCCCTGGCAGGCATCAATGAAAAACTGTTTTTT
CASSPLAGINEKLFF
>NA|TRBJ2-7|TRBV5-4|NA
TGTGCCAGCAGCCAAGACGGGTACGAGCAGTACTTC
CASSQDGYEQYF
>NA|TRBJ2-7|TRBV5-6|NA
TGTGCCAGCAGCTTCGTAGGGGGTAGGGGCGAGCAGTACTTC
CASSFVGGRGEQYF
>NA|TRBJ2-5|TRBV7-3|TRBD1
TGTGCCAGCAGCTTAAGACAGGGGGCCGGCGAGACCCAGTACTTC
CASSLRQGAGETQYF
>NA|TRBJ1-3|TRBV29-1|TRBD1
TGCAGCGTTGCCCTCGGGACAGACGGAAACACCATATATTTT
CSVALGTDGNTIYF
>NA|TRBJ1-1|TRBV18|TRBD1
TGTGCCAGCTCAGGACAGGGGGGAGGGGACACTGAAGCTTTCTTT
CASSGQGGGDTEAFF
>once|TRBJ1-4|TRBV4-3|TRBD1
TGCGCCAGCAGCCAAGATTGGGGGACAGGGGATAATGAAAAACTGTTTTTT
CASSQDWGTGDNEKLFF
>NA|TRBJ2-3|TRBV5-1|TRBD2
TGCGCCAGCAGCTTGGCCGATATAGCGGGGGGCAGCACAGATACGCAGTATTTT
CASSLADIAGGSTDTQYF
>NA|TRBJ2-7|TRBV7-2|TRBD1
TGTGCCAGCAGCTTATACGGGACAGCGGCCTCCTACGAGCAGTACTTC
CASSLYGTAASYEQYF
>once|TRBJ2-2|TRBV27|TRBD1
TGTGCCAGCCGGGGACAGGGGGTGGCCGGGGAGCTGTTTTTT
CASRGQGVAGELFF
>NA|TRBJ1-3|TRBV2|NA
TGTGCCAGCAGTGAATCAGGGGCTGGAAACACCATATATTTT
CASSESGAGNTIYF
>NA|TRBJ2-5|TRBV5-1|TRBD1
TGCGCCAGCAGCGGGTGGACAGGGGAACAAGAGACCCAGTACTTC
CASSGWTGEQETQYF
>NA|TRBJ2-5|TRBV19|TRBD1
TGTGCCAGTAGTCCGGGACAGGTCCATCAAGAGACCCAGTACTTC
CASSPGQVHQETQYF
>NA|TRBJ1-1|TRBV5-4|TRBD1
TGTGCCAGCAGCGATCCAAGGACAGGGGAGGGGACTGAAGCTTTCTTT
CASSDPRTGEGTEAFF
>NA|TRBJ2-7|TRBV7-6|TRBD1
TGTGCCAGCAGCTTATCGCAGGGGGCTTCGGGCGAGCAGTACTTC
CASSLSQGASGEQYF
>NA|TRBJ1-1|TRBV5-4|NA
TGTGCCAGCAGCTTGGGGCAGGGTGGGAACACTGAAGCTTTCTTT
CASSLGQGGNTEAFF
>NA|TRBJ1-3|TRBV5-1|NA
TGCGCCAGCAGCTCAAATCCACAGGGATCTGGAAACACCATATATTTT
CASSSNPQGSGNTIYF
>NA|TRBJ1-2|TRBV7-9|TRBD1
TGTGCCAGCAGCCTGGACAGGGACTATGGCTACACCTTC
CASSLDRDYGYTF